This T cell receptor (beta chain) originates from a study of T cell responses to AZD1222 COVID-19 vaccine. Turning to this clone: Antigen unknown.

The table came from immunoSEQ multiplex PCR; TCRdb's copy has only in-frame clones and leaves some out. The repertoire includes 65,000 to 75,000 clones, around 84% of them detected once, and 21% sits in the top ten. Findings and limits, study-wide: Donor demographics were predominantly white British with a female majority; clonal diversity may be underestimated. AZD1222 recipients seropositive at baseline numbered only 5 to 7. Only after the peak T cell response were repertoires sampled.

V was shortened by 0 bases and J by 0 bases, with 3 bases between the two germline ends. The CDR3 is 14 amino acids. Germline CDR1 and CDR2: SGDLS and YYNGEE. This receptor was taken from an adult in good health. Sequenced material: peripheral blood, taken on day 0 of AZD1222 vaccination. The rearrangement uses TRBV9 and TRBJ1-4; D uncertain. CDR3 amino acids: CASSVAATNEKLFF. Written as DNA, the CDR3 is TGTGCCAGCAGCGTAGCCGCAACTAATGAAAAACTGTTTTTT.